The entry below describes one TCR beta chain. This entry is derived from a study of cytotoxic CD8 clonotypes in ibrutinib-treated CLL. The CDR3 sequence is 17 residues long. Trimming took 2 bases from V and 5 from J, leaving 20 bases between them. The germline V gene encodes CDR1 SGHRS and CDR2 YFSETQ. Assay used: immunoSEQ multiplex PCR; TCRdb lists only in-frame clones, some missing. The data hold fewer than 25,000 clones, with around 70% observed a single time. The sample in question was PBMCs, obtained before ibrutinib treatment. The TCR originated in a human donor with chronic lymphocytic leukemia. The chain carries TRBV5-1 and TRBJ2-1, with D possibly matching TRBD2 (5 bases). For the CDR3, the DNA is TGCGCCAGCAGCTTCGGGCAAGACTACCAGGTCCACAATGAGCAGTTCTTC. Amino acids: CASSFGQDYQVHNEQFF.